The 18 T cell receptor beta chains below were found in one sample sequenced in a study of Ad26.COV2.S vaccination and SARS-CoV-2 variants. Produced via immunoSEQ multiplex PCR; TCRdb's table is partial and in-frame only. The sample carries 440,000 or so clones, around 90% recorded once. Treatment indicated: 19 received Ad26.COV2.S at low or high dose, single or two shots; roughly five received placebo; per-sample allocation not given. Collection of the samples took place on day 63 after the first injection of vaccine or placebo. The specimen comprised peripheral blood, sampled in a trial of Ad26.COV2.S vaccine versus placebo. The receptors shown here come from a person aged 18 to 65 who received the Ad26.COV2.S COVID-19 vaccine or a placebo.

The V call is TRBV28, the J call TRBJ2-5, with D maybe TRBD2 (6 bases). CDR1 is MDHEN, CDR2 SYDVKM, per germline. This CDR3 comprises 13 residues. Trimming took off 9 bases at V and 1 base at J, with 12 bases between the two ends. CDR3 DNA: TGTGCCAGTACCCCGGGACTCCAAGAGACCCAGTACTTC. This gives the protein CASTPGLQETQYF.

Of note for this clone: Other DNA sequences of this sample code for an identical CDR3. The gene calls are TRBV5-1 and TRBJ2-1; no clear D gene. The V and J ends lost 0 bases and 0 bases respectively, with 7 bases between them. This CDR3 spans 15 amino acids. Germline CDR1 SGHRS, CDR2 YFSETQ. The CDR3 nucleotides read TGCGCCAGCAGCTTGGTCTCGAGCTCCTACAATGAGCAGTTCTTC. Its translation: CASSLVSSSYNEQFF.

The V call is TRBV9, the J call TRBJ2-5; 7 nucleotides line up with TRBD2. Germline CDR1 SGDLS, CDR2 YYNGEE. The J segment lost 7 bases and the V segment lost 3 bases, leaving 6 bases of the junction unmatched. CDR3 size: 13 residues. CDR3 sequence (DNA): TGTGCCAGCAGCGCCTCCGTAGCGGGGACCCAGTACTTC. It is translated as CASSASVAGTQYF.

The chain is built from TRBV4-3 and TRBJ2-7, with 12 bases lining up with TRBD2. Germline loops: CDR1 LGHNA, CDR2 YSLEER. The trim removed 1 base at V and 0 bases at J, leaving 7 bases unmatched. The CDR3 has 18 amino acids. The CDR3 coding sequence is TGCGCCAGCAGCCAAGGTTGGACTAGCGGGACTACCTCCTACGAGCAGTACTTC. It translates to CASSQGWTSGTTSYEQYF.

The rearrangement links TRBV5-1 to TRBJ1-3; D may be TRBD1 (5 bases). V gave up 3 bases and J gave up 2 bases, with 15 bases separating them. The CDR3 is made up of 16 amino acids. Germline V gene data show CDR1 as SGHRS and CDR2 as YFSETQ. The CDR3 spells CASSSGVGGTGNTIYF. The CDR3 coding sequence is TGCGCCAGCAGCTCGGGGGTTGGAGGGACTGGAAACACCATATATTTT. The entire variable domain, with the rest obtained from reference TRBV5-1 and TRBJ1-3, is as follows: KAGVTQTPRYLIKTRGQQVTLSCSPISGHRSVSWYQQTPGQGLQFLFEYFSETQRNKGNFPGRFSGRQFSNSRSEMNVSTLELGDSALYLCASSSGVGGTGNTIYFGEGSWLTVV.

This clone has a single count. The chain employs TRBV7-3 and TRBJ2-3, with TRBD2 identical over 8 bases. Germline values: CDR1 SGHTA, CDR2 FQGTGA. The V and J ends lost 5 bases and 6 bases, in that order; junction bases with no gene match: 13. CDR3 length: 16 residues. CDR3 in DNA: TGTGCCAGCAGCCGTCTAGCGGGCCAAACGCGGGATACGCAGTATTTT. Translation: CASSRLAGQTRDTQYF.

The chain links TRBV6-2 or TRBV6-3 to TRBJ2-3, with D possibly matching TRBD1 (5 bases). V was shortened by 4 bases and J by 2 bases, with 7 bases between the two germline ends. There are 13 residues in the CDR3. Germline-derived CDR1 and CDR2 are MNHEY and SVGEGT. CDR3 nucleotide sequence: TGTGCCAGCAGTTGGGGCTACACAGATACGCAGTATTTT. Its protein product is CASSWGYTDTQYF.

The CDR3 reads CASSQVRGEGDSNYGYTF. The CDR3 DNA sequence: TGTGCCAGCAGCCAAGTTCGGGGAGAGGGGGACTCTAACTATGGCTACACCTTC. The chain combines TRBV3-1 (or the pseudogene TRBV3-2) with TRBJ1-2, with D possibly matching TRBD1 (6 bases). Germline V gene lookup returns CDR1 LGHDT and CDR2 YNNKEL (reference sequence). Trimming removed 1 base at V and 0 bases at J, with 18 bases between. This CDR3 has 18 amino acids.

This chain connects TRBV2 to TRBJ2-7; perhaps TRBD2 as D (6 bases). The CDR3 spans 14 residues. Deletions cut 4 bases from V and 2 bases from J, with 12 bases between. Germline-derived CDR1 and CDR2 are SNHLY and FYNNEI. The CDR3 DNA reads TGTGCCAGCAGTGTCGGCGGGAATACCTACGAGCAGTACTTC. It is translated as CASSVGGNTYEQYF.

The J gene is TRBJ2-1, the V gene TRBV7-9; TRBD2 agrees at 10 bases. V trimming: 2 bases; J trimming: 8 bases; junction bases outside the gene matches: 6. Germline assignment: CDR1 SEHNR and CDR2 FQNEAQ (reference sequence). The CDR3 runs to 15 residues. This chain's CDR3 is CASSLTLAGEDEQFF. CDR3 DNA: TGTGCCAGCAGCTTAACCCTAGCGGGAGAGGATGAGCAGTTCTTC. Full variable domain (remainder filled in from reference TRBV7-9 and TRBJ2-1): DTGVSQNPRHKITKRGQNVTFRCDPISEHNRLYWYRQTLGQGPEFLTYFQNEAQLEKSRLLSDRFSAERPKGSFSTLEIQRTEQGDSAMYLCASSLTLAGEDEQFFGPGTRLTVL.

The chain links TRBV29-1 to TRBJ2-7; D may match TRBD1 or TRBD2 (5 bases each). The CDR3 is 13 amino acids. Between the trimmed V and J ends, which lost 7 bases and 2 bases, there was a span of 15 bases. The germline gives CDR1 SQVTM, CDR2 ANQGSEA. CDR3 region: CSGAGTEPYEQYF. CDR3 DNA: TGCAGCGGGGCCGGGACGGAGCCCTACGAGCAGTACTTC.

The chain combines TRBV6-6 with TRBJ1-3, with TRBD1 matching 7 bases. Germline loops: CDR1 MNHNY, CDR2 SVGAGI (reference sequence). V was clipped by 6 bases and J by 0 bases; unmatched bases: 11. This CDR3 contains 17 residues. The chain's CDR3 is CASSRQGGTSSGNTIYF. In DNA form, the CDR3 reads TGTGCCAGCAGCCGACAGGGAGGGACGAGCTCTGGAAACACCATATATTTT.

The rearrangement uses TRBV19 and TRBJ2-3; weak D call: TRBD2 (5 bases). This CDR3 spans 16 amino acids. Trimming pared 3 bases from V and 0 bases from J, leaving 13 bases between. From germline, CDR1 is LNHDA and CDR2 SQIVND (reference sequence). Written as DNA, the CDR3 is TGTGCCAGTAGTATCCGGAGGTACTCTAGCACAGATACGCAGTATTTT. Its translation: CASSIRRYSSTDTQYF. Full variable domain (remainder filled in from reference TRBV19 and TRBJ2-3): DGGITQSPKYLFRKEGQNVTLSCEQNLNHDAMYWYRQDPGQGLRLIYYSQIVNDFQKGDIAEGYSVSREKKESFPLTVTSAQKNPTAFYLCASSIRRYSSTDTQYFGPGTRLTVL.

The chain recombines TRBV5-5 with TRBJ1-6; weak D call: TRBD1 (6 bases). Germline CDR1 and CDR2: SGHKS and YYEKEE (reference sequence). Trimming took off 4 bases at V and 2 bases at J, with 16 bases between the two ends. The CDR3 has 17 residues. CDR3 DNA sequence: TGTGCCAGCAGCGCCGGGGGGGGCGCGGCCTATAATTCACCCCTCCACTTT. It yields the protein CASSAGGGAAYNSPLHF.

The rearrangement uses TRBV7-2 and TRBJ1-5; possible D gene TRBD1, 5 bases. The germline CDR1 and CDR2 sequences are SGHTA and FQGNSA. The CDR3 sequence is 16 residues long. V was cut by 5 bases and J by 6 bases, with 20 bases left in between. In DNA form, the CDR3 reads TGTGCCAGCAGCCCGACCCCCGAGGGGCGCATTCAGCCCCAGCATTTT. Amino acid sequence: CASSPTPEGRIQPQHF.

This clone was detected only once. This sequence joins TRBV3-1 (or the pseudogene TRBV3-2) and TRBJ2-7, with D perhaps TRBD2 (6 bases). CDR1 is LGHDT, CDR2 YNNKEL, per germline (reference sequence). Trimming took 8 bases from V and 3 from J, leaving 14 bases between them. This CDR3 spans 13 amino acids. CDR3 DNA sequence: TGTGCCAGCTCCCCTAGCGCTGGCTACGAGCAGTACTTC. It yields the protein CASSPSAGYEQYF.

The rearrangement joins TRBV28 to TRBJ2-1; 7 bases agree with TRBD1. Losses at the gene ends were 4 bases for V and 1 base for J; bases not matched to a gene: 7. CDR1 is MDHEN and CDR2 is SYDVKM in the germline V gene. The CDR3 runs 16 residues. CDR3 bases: TGTGCCAGCAGTTCGACAGGGAGATGGTCCTACAATGAGCAGTTCTTC. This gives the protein CASSSTGRWSYNEQFF.

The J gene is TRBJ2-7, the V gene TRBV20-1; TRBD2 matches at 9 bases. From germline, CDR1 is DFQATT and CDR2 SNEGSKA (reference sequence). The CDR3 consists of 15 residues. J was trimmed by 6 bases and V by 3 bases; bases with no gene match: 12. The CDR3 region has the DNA TGCAGTGCTAGTGGTCTTTTAGCGGGAGAGTCCGAGCAGTACTTC. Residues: CSASGLLAGESEQYF.